The sample holds a few counts of the clone carrying this T cell receptor (beta chain). This sample is drawn from a study of shared clonotypes between healthy human individuals. Naive CD8 cells lacked CD45RO, underwent positive selection for CCR7 and left out terminally differentiated effector memory CD45RA+ cells. Trimming pared 4 bases from V and 2 bases from J, leaving 6 bases between. The CDR3 covers 12 residues. CDR1 is LNHDA and CDR2 is SQIVND in the germline V gene (reference sequence). Per the study methods: Junction-only sequences without quality scores were provided by ImmunoSEQ, so filtering was different. Profiled with immunoSEQ multiplex PCR; TCRdb holds only in-frame clones, not every one. That table gives V, J and clone size, and the DNA gave D and trimming. The sample gives hundreds of thousands of clones, about 96% of which show up once; over 0.2% is in the top ten.

The chain has TRBV19 and TRBJ2-7; no definite D call. The receptor comes from a man younger than 40 in good health. Sequences were obtained from naive CD8+ T cells sorted from blood. CDR3: CASSTDTYEQYF. In DNA, the CDR3 is TGTGCCAGTAGTACCGACACCTACGAGCAGTACTTC. Full variable domain (outside the CDR3, taken from reference TRBV19 and TRBJ2-7): DGGITQSPKYLFRKEGQNVTLSCEQNLNHDAMYWYRQDPGQGLRLIYYSQIVNDFQKGDIAEGYSVSREKKESFPLTVTSAQKNPTAFYLCASSTDTYEQYFGPGTRLTVT.